Presented here are 16 T cell receptor beta chains from one specimen sequenced in a study of CD8 T cells in ankylosing spondylitis. TCRdb processed the 5' RACE reads anew with MiXCR; each CDR3 protein has one entry. The data contain fewer than 200,000 distinct CDR3 sequences, 9.8% of them singletons. The specimen was blood, either unsorted or a sorted T cell fraction (not recorded which). The receptor source for this set is a female donor with ankylosing spondylitis or in good health (not recorded which).

This clonotype showed up many times. DNA for the CDR3: TGTGCCAGCAGCTGGACAGGGCCCCACACCTTC. Its translation is CASSWTGPHTF. The chain uses TRBV12-3 or TRBV12-4 and TRBJ1-2; 8 bases agree with TRBD1. The CDR3 sequence is 11 residues long. The V segment lost 6 bases and the J segment 12 bases; nucleotides outside the gene matches: 6.

This clonotype was observed a few times. The chain uses TRBV12-3 or TRBV12-4 and TRBJ2-1; D unclear. The V end was cut by 5 bases, the J end by 5 bases, with 10 bases between. The CDR3 runs to 13 residues. CDR3 sequence reads: CASSQGRNNEQFF. The CDR3 nucleotides are TGTGCCAGCAGTCAAGGGCGGAACAATGAGCAGTTCTTC.

The chain employs TRBV5-6 and TRBJ1-2; no clear D. Germline lookup yields CDR1 SGHDT and CDR2 YYEEEE. The V gene lost 2 bases and the J gene lost 2 bases, with 10 bases spanning the gap. The CDR3 runs 14 residues. CDR3 sequence: CASSFGLLNYGYTF. In DNA, the CDR3 is TGTGCCAGCAGCTTCGGGCTCCTCAACTATGGCTACACCTTC.

This clonotype was detected ten times or more. This sequence joins TRBV4-3 and TRBJ1-1; D uncertain. Looked up from germline, CDR1 is LGHNA and CDR2 is YSLEER. With 0 bases removed from V and 3 bases from J, the gap between germline ends came to 8 bases. The CDR3 has 14 amino acids. The CDR3: CASSQDGWDTEAFF. DNA of the CDR3: TGCGCCAGCAGCCAAGATGGGTGGGACACTGAAGCTTTCTTT.

V and J are TRBV15 and TRBJ2-1; 11 nucleotides agree with TRBD2. This CDR3 is 16 amino acids long. The germline V gene encodes CDR1 LNHNV and CDR2 YYDKDF (reference sequence). V dropped 1 base and J dropped 7; count of bases not matched to a gene: 6. The CDR3 sequence is CATSRVPSGRLNEQFF. CDR3 bases: TGTGCCACCAGCAGAGTTCCTAGCGGGAGGTTGAATGAGCAGTTCTTC.

The chain is built from TRBV4-3 and TRBJ2-7, with D uncertain. This CDR3 region has 15 residues. V shed 1 base and J shed 2 bases, with 12 bases lying between them. Per germline, CDR1 LGHNA and CDR2 YSLEER. The CDR3 coding sequence is TGCGCCAGCAGCCAAGGGGCCCCGGTACCCTACGAGCAGTACTTC. Translation: CASSQGAPVPYEQYF.

This rearrangement joins TRBV4-1 to TRBJ2-7; D assignment may be TRBD1 or TRBD2 (5 bases each). Germline V CDR1 and CDR2: MGHRA, YSYEKL. V lost 0 bases and J lost 6, with 9 bases in between. This CDR3 region has 13 residues. The CDR3 bases are TGCGCCAGCAGCCAAGAACCAGGGAGCGAGCAGTACTTC. The encoded protein is CASSQEPGSEQYF.

The chain couples TRBV7-9 to TRBJ2-5; D gene unclear. Trimming left V 5 bases short and J 3 bases short, with 13 bases between. Germline V gives CDR1 SEHNR, CDR2 FQNEAQ (reference sequence). This CDR3 is 14 amino acids long. The CDR3 bases are TGTGCCAGCAGCCCCCGCGGAGAAAAAGAGACCCAGTACTTC. Its translation is CASSPRGEKETQYF.

This chain connects TRBV5-1 to TRBJ2-7, with 9 bases that match TRBD2. CDR1 and CDR2 (germline): SGHRS, YFSETQ. V lost 0 bases and J lost 5; bases outside the gene matches: 6. This CDR3 comprises 15 residues. Written as DNA, the CDR3 is TGCGCCAGCAGCTTGGGCCCGGGACTAGCTGACGAGCAGTACTTC. It specifies CASSLGPGLADEQYF.

This clonotype has only a few counts. The V gene is TRBV24-1, the J gene TRBJ2-2, with D possibly being TRBD1 (6 bases). The CDR3 spans 14 residues. Germline V gene data show CDR1 as KGHDR and CDR2 as SFDVKD. The V gene lost 3 bases and the J gene lost 7 bases, with 11 bases spanning the gap. The CDR3 nucleotides read TGTGCCACCAGTGATCCGACAGGCGGCGGGGAGCTGTTTTTT. Protein sequence: CATSDPTGGGELFF.

This clonotype has more than one count but fewer than ten. J is TRBJ2-7 and V is TRBV6-2 or TRBV6-3; a possible D gene is TRBD2 (5 bases). V dropped 6 bases and J dropped 6 bases, with 18 bases sitting between them. The CDR3 is 14 residues long. The germline V gene has CDR1 MNHEY and CDR2 SVGEGT. The CDR3 bases are TGTGCCAGCAGGAGCGGACCCCATTGGTCCGAGCAGTACTTC. Translated: CASRSGPHWSEQYF.

This clonotype turned up a few times. V is TRBV12-3 or TRBV12-4 and J is TRBJ2-3, with D perhaps TRBD1 (5 bases). The CDR3 runs to 16 residues. V was shortened by 5 bases and J by 2 bases, with 17 bases between the two germline ends. CDR3 DNA: TGTGCCAGCAGTCCGCCCCTTGGGGCGCCCACAGATACGCAGTATTTT. It specifies CASSPPLGAPTDTQYF.

This clonotype has only a few counts. The chain recombines TRBV7-2 with TRBJ2-3, with TRBD2 as a possible D gene (6 bases). This CDR3 spans 14 amino acids. The V end was cut by 3 bases, the J end by 1 base, with 8 bases between. The germline V gene has CDR1 SGHTA and CDR2 FQGNSA. The CDR3 DNA is TGTGCCAGCAGCTTCTCTAGCGGCACAGATACGCAGTATTTT. Amino acid sequence: CASSFSSGTDTQYF. Supplemented by reference TRBV7-2 and TRBJ2-3, the full variable domain reads GAGVSQSPSNKVTEKGKDVELRCDPISGHTALYWYRQSLGQGLEFLIYFQGNSAPDKSGLPSDRFSAERTGGSVSTLTIQRTQQEDSAVYLCASSFSSGTDTQYFGPGTRLTVL.

The CDR3 region is CASSWDREDSYTF. In nucleotides, the CDR3 is TGTGCCAGCAGCTGGGACAGGGAGGATAGCTACACCTTC. The chain recombines TRBV12-3 or TRBV12-4 with TRBJ1-2; 9 positions agree with TRBD1. The CDR3 totals 13 residues. The V segment lost 6 bases and the J segment 9 bases; nucleotides outside the gene matches: 8.

This clonotype has just a few counts. CDR3 residues: CASMAGEGGTQYF. Here the CDR3 DNA reads TGTGCCAGCATGGCGGGAGAAGGAGGTACGCAGTATTTT. The J gene is TRBJ2-3, the V gene TRBV27; 7 nucleotides align to TRBD2. V gave up 7 bases and J gave up 8 bases; unmatched junction bases: 9. This CDR3 has 13 amino acids. Germline CDR1 reads MNHEY; CDR2 reads SMNVEV (reference sequence).

The chain carries TRBV7-9 and TRBJ2-2, with no clear D. This CDR3 spans 12 amino acids. CDR1 and CDR2 (germline): SEHNR, FQNEAQ (reference sequence). V lost 8 bases to trimming and J lost 4 bases, with 8 bases between them. CDR3 bases: TGTGCCAGCCTCGATTCCACCGGGGAGCTGTTTTTT. This sequence encodes CASLDSTGELFF.